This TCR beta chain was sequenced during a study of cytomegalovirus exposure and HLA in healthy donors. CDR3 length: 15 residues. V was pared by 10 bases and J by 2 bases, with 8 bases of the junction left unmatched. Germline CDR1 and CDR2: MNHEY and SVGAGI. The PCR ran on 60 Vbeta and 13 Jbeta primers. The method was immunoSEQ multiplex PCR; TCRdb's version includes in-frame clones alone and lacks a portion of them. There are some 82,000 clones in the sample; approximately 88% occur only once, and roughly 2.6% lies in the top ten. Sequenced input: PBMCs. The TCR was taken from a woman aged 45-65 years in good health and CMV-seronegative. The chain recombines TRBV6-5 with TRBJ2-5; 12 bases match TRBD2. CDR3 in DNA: TGTGCCACTAAGACTAGCGGGGGAACACAAGAGACCCAGTACTTC. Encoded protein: CATKTSGGTQETQYF.